A selection of T cell receptor beta chains follows, all from one sample in a study of cytomegalovirus exposure and HLA in healthy donors. Measured with immunoSEQ multiplex PCR; TCRdb has only the in-frame clones, and not every one. The sample has around 160,000 clones, approximately 84% seen once. Sequencing input: PBMCs. The receptor source for this set is a man aged 30 to 39 in good health and CMV-seropositive. Each CDR3 is given with its conserved first and last residue. D genes are given only for firm matches. Clone size is stated in some rows and not others, as once, few, many or a class when expanded.

J gene: TRBJ2-2; clone size: .; V gene: TRBV19; D gene: .; CDR3 protein: CASTPLGGGDTGELFF; CDR3 DNA: TGTGCCAGTACCCCCCTAGGAGGGGGGGACACCGGGGAGCTGTTTTTT
J gene: TRBJ1-5; clone size: .; V gene: TRBV27; D gene: .; CDR3 protein: CASSPGSGRGQPQHF; CDR3 DNA: TGTGCCAGCAGCCCCGGATCAGGGAGGGGTCAGCCCCAGCATTTT
J gene: TRBJ1-5; clone size: .; V gene: TRBV7-9; D gene: .; CDR3 protein: CASSAPGGNQPQHF; CDR3 DNA: TGTGCCAGCAGCGCGCCAGGGGGCAATCAGCCCCAGCATTTT
J gene: TRBJ1-1; clone size: .; V gene: TRBV7-8; D gene: .; CDR3 protein: CASSPEGETEAFF; CDR3 DNA: TGTGCCAGCAGCCCAGAGGGGGAAACTGAAGCTTTCTTT
J gene: TRBJ2-2; clone size: .; V gene: TRBV4-3; D gene: .; CDR3 protein: CASSQNWGRAAGELFF; CDR3 DNA: TGCGCCAGCAGCCAGAACTGGGGCAGGGCCGCCGGGGAGCTGTTTTTT
J gene: TRBJ2-5; clone size: .; V gene: TRBV6-1; D gene: TRBD1; CDR3 protein: CASNDRGWETQYF; CDR3 DNA: TGTGCCAGCAATGACAGGGGATGGGAGACCCAGTACTTC
J gene: TRBJ1-4; clone size: .; V gene: TRBV2; D gene: .; CDR3 protein: CASTLSGPPPNEKLFF; CDR3 DNA: TGTGCCAGCACCCTCAGCGGGCCACCCCCTAATGAAAAACTGTTTTTT
J gene: TRBJ1-4; clone size: .; V gene: TRBV7-9; D gene: .; CDR3 protein: CASSLVDGGFTNEKLFF; CDR3 DNA: TGTGCCAGCAGCTTAGTGGACGGAGGATTTACTAATGAAAAACTGTTTTTT
J gene: TRBJ2-7; clone size: once; V gene: TRBV6-5; D gene: TRBD1; CDR3 protein: CASSYRGQGLEQYF; CDR3 DNA: TGTGCCAGCAGTTACAGGGGACAGGGTCTAGAGCAGTACTTC
J gene: TRBJ1-2; clone size: .; V gene: TRBV5-1; D gene: .; CDR3 protein: CASSADGDYGYTF; CDR3 DNA: TGCGCCAGCAGCGCGGACGGGGACTATGGCTACACCTTC
J gene: TRBJ2-7; clone size: few; V gene: TRBV2; D gene: TRBD2; CDR3 protein: CASSETGGSYEQYF; CDR3 DNA: TGTGCCAGCAGTGAGACGGGAGGGTCCTACGAGCAGTACTTC
J gene: TRBJ1-1; clone size: .; V gene: TRBV2; D gene: .; CDR3 protein: CASMGEGALNTEAFF; CDR3 DNA: TGTGCCAGCATGGGCGAAGGGGCTTTGAACACTGAAGCTTTCTTT
J gene: TRBJ1-1; clone size: .; V gene: TRBV18; D gene: .; CDR3 protein: CASSAGRGNTEAFF; CDR3 DNA: TGTGCCAGCTCAGCAGGGAGGGGGAACACTGAAGCTTTCTTT
J gene: TRBJ1-5; clone size: once; V gene: TRBV6-1; D gene: .; CDR3 protein: CASSGQENQPQHF; CDR3 DNA: TGTGCCAGCAGTGGACAGGAAAATCAGCCCCAGCATTTT
J gene: TRBJ2-3; clone size: .; V gene: TRBV27; D gene: TRBD2; CDR3 protein: CASSFRLAGSDTQYF; CDR3 DNA: TGTGCCAGCAGTTTCCGGCTAGCGGGATCAGATACGCAGTATTTT
J gene: TRBJ2-1; clone size: .; V gene: TRBV6-5; D gene: .; CDR3 protein: CASSYSGVPLYNEQFF; CDR3 DNA: TGTGCCAGCAGTTACTCCGGGGTCCCCCTTTACAATGAGCAGTTCTTC
J gene: TRBJ2-1; clone size: .; V gene: TRBV6-6; D gene: TRBD2; CDR3 protein: CASRRLAGGHEQFF; CDR3 DNA: TGTGCCAGCAGAAGGCTAGCGGGGGGACATGAGCAGTTCTTC
J gene: TRBJ2-3; clone size: .; V gene: TRBV6-5; D gene: .; CDR3 protein: CASSYGGVPDTQYF; CDR3 DNA: TGTGCCAGCAGTTACGGCGGGGTCCCAGATACGCAGTATTTT
J gene: TRBJ2-5; clone size: .; V gene: TRBV10-3; D gene: .; CDR3 protein: CAISGQLEEGTQYF; CDR3 DNA: TGTGCCATCAGTGGCCAACTAGAAGAAGGGACCCAGTACTTC
J gene: TRBJ1-2; clone size: .; V gene: TRBV5-1; D gene: TRBD1; CDR3 protein: CASSAGTGKYGYTF; CDR3 DNA: TGCGCCAGCAGCGCGGGGACAGGGAAATATGGCTACACCTTC
J gene: TRBJ1-6; clone size: few; V gene: TRBV6-5; D gene: TRBD1; CDR3 protein: CASSVSDRGVSPLHF; CDR3 DNA: TGTGCCAGCAGTGTGTCGGACAGGGGGGTTTCACCCCTCCACTTT
J gene: TRBJ2-3; clone size: .; V gene: TRBV6-5; D gene: .; CDR3 protein: CASSYSYNVDTQYF; CDR3 DNA: TGTGCCAGCAGTTACTCATACAATGTGGATACGCAGTATTTT
J gene: TRBJ1-2; clone size: once; V gene: TRBV5-6; D gene: TRBD1; CDR3 protein: CASSGRTGGNYGYTF; CDR3 DNA: TGTGCCAGCAGCGGAAGGACAGGGGGTAACTATGGCTACACCTTC
J gene: TRBJ2-6; clone size: .; V gene: TRBV4-1; D gene: .; CDR3 protein: CASSHSSGANVLTF; CDR3 DNA: TGCGCCAGCAGCCACTCTTCTGGGGCCAACGTCCTGACTTTC
J gene: TRBJ2-7; clone size: .; V gene: TRBV7-9; D gene: .; CDR3 protein: CASSPPSSAELGQYF; CDR3 DNA: TGTGCCAGCAGCCCGCCGTCCAGCGCGGAGTTGGGGCAGTACTTC
J gene: TRBJ1-4; clone size: .; V gene: TRBV7-9; D gene: .; CDR3 protein: CASSLVARGDEKLFF; CDR3 DNA: TGTGCCAGCAGCTTAGTGGCCCGGGGGGATGAAAAACTGTTTTTT
J gene: TRBJ1-1; clone size: .; V gene: TRBV28; D gene: TRBD1; CDR3 protein: CASRVDRATEAFF; CDR3 DNA: TGTGCCAGCAGGGTGGACAGGGCCACTGAAGCTTTCTTT
J gene: TRBJ2-1; clone size: .; V gene: TRBV7-7; D gene: .; CDR3 protein: CASSPSGSNEQFF; CDR3 DNA: TGTGCCAGCAGCCCCTCAGGGTCCAATGAGCAGTTCTTC
J gene: TRBJ2-2; clone size: .; V gene: TRBV6-5; D gene: TRBD1; CDR3 protein: CASSYGTGITGELFF; CDR3 DNA: TGTGCCAGCAGTTACGGGACAGGGATCACCGGGGAGCTGTTTTTT